The 13 T cell receptor beta chains in this list originate from one sample, sequenced in a study of blood T cell repertoires in COVID-19. Measured with immunoSEQ multiplex PCR; TCRdb has only the in-frame clones, and not every one. This table has around 380,000 clones, 87% appearing once. The sample taken for sequencing was PBMCs or T cells enriched from blood (not recorded which). Receptor source: a man between 25 and 39 years old who had recovered from COVID-19.

The chain joins TRBV18 to TRBJ2-1, with 12 bases lining up with TRBD2. This CDR3 has 17 residues. The germline gives CDR1 KGHSH, CDR2 LQKENI. V dropped 3 bases and J dropped 0; count of bases not matched to a gene: 3. The CDR3 DNA follows: TGTGCCAGCTCACCCGGACTAGCGGGGCTCTCCTACAATGAGCAGTTCTTC. Protein product: CASSPGLAGLSYNEQFF. The full variable domain, its missing parts supplied by reference TRBV18 and TRBJ2-1, is NAGVMQNPRHLVRRRGQEARLRCSPMKGHSHVYWYRQLPEEGLKFMVYLQKENIIDESGMPKERFSAEFPKEGPSILRIQQVVRGDSAAYFCASSPGLAGLSYNEQFFGPGTRLTVL.

With respect to this clone: Other DNA sequences in this specimen translate into the identical CDR3. V is TRBV24-1 and J is TRBJ1-2; no reliable D call. Germline V gene sequence: CDR1 KGHDR, CDR2 SFDVKD. Trimming left V 4 bases short and J 7 bases short, with 9 bases between. The CDR3 length is 12 residues. The DNA of the CDR3 is TGTGCCACCAGTGACCGCCTCGGTGGCTACACCTTC. Translating gives CATSDRLGGYTF.

V is TRBV9 and J is TRBJ2-1; D is ambiguous. The germline gives CDR1 SGDLS, CDR2 YYNGEE. The CDR3 is made up of 13 amino acids. Trimming took off 0 bases at V and 10 bases at J, with 11 bases between the two ends. CDR3: CASSVDSRREQFF. In nucleotides, the CDR3 is TGTGCCAGCAGCGTAGACTCGCGCAGGGAGCAGTTCTTC.

The genes are TRBV6-5 and TRBJ1-6; 8 nucleotides match TRBD1. The germline CDR1 and CDR2 sequences are MNHEY and SVGAGI. CDR3 size: 15 residues. V dropped 7 bases and J dropped 8; count of bases not matched to a gene: 10. This chain's CDR3 is CASNLPGTGYSPLHF. The CDR3 DNA is TGTGCCAGCAACTTACCCGGGACAGGATATTCACCCCTCCACTTT.

The sample holds a few counts of this clone. The chain couples TRBV7-2 to TRBJ1-4, with a possible D match to TRBD1 (6 bases). Trimming cost V 4 bases and J 8 bases, with 11 bases left between them. The CDR3 sequence is 13 residues long. The germline V gene has CDR1 SGHTA and CDR2 FQGNSA. The CDR3, as DNA: TGTGCCAGCAGCTCGGGACAAGCCGAAAAACTGTTTTTT. Its protein product is CASSSGQAEKLFF.

The chain couples TRBV10-3 to TRBJ1-2; TRBD1 matches 10 bases. With 6 bases clipped from V and 4 bases from J, the junction kept 8 bases outside the gene matches. The CDR3 sequence is 15 residues long. Germline V gene lookup returns CDR1 ENHRY and CDR2 SYGVKD. CDR3 amino acids: CAIRSSDRGGYGYTF. In DNA form, the CDR3 reads TGTGCCATCAGATCCTCGGACAGGGGGGGCTATGGCTACACCTTC.

The gene calls are TRBV4-1 and TRBJ2-1; 16 bases map to TRBD2. The trim removed 3 bases at V and 6 bases at J, leaving 11 bases unmatched. The CDR3 consists of 19 residues. Germline values: CDR1 MGHRA, CDR2 YSYEKL. Here the CDR3 reads CASSHPPGLAGGLGNEQFF. In DNA, the CDR3 is TGCGCCAGCAGCCATCCTCCGGGACTAGCGGGGGGGCTGGGCAATGAGCAGTTCTTC.

This rearrangement joins TRBV24-1 to TRBJ1-3; 9 nucleotides agree with TRBD1. CDR3 length equals 17 residues. Germline V gene sequence: CDR1 KGHDR, CDR2 SFDVKD. The V gene end was trimmed by 4 bases and the J gene end by 3 bases; junction bases not matched to a gene: 9. CDR3 sequence (DNA): TGTGCCACCAGTGACGTCGGGACAGGGATCGTTGGAAACACCATATATTTT. This translates into CATSDVGTGIVGNTIYF.

V is TRBV19 and J is TRBJ1-2; TRBD1 matches at 7 bases. The CDR3 covers 14 residues. Per germline, CDR1 LNHDA and CDR2 SQIVND (reference sequence). V was pared by 5 bases and J by 5 bases, with 8 bases of the junction left unmatched. The CDR3 region is CASSVRDSLYGYTF. In DNA, the CDR3 is TGTGCCAGTAGTGTCCGGGACAGTCTTTATGGCTACACCTTC.

V is TRBV5-1 and J is TRBJ2-2; D unresolved. Trimming removed 1 base from V and 5 bases from J, with 12 bases in between. The CDR3 has 15 amino acids. Germline values: CDR1 SGHRS, CDR2 YFSETQ. CDR3 amino acids: CASSLRQDRTGELFF. The CDR3 coding sequence is TGCGCCAGCAGCTTGAGGCAGGATCGAACCGGGGAGCTGTTTTTT.

Remarks on this clone: Other DNA sequences in this sample translate to the same CDR3. V is TRBV19 and J is TRBJ2-2; no clear D. The ends were cut back, 3 bases at V and 1 base at J, with 6 bases in the middle. Germline CDR1 LNHDA, CDR2 SQIVND (reference sequence). This CDR3 is built from 14 residues. The CDR3 protein is CASSITRNTGELFF. In DNA, the CDR3 is TGTGCCAGTAGTATTACAAGGAACACCGGGGAGCTGTTTTTT.

The CDR3 loop reads CASSVMGAPNTEAFF. The CDR3 region has the DNA TGTGCCAGTAGTGTTATGGGGGCTCCCAACACTGAAGCTTTCTTT. The J gene is TRBJ1-1, the V gene TRBV19; D is possibly TRBD1 (6 bases). CDR3 size: 15 residues. V was shortened by 5 bases and J by 2 bases, with 15 bases between the two germline ends. CDR1 is LNHDA, CDR2 SQIVND, per germline (reference sequence).

The gene calls are TRBV15 and TRBJ2-7; 8 nucleotides match TRBD1. This CDR3 comprises 15 residues. Germline V lookup: CDR1 LNHNV, CDR2 YYDKDF (reference sequence). The V gene end was trimmed by 5 bases and the J gene end by 0 bases; junction bases not matched to a gene: 6. The CDR3 bases are TGTGCCACCAGCCCAACAGGGGGTAGCTCCTACGAGCAGTACTTC. Translation gives CATSPTGGSSYEQYF.